Listed here are 13 T cell receptor beta chains from one sample, sequenced in a study of spatial heterogeneity in lung cancer (dated 2019 in TCRdb). What the time point label conveys for this sample: sample taken at primary tumor resection. TCR sequencing used whole RNA extracted from tumor and nontumor lung tissue, or from cryopreserved PBMC samples, without cell sorting. Library method: 5' RACE. Reads for this sample came from a NextSeq 500. TCRdb reworked the public reads: Q25 trimming with fastp, MiXCR clone assembly, productive beta chains retained. CDR3 protein duplicates are merged, each entry listing the most common genes and DNA. The sample table shows 24,000 or so distinct CDR3 sequences, and approximately 3.3% are seen once. The ten most abundant clones make up 29% of the sample. The sample was PBMCs, taken at surgery. These receptors all stem from a female donor with early-stage non-small cell lung cancer.

Ten or more counts support this clonotype. J is TRBJ2-3 and V is TRBV20-1; maybe TRBD2 (6 bases). Trimming removed 3 bases at V and 1 base at J, with 11 bases between. CDR3 length: 14 amino acids. The germline gives CDR1 DFQATT, CDR2 SNEGSKA (reference sequence). The CDR3 spells CSARDYLGTDTQYF. CDR3 coding DNA: TGCAGTGCTAGGGACTACCTCGGCACAGATACGCAGTATTTT.

This clonotype came up many times. An end of the junction differs from the germline gene, which may be a read error. The chain joins TRBV12-3 or TRBV12-4 to TRBJ2-1, with D uncertain. The CDR3 loop spans 11 amino acids. The DNA of the CDR3 is TGTGCCAGCAGTATTGGGGTTAATTTGCTCTTC. This sequence encodes CASSIGVNLLF.

This clonotype was detected many times. The chain couples TRBV20-1 to TRBJ2-1, with 7 positions matching TRBD2. This CDR3 is 15 amino acids long. V trimming: 5 bases; J trimming: 6 bases; junction bases outside the gene matches: 13. The germline CDR1 and CDR2 sequences are DFQATT and SNEGSKA (reference sequence). The CDR3 reads CSAPHGSSGLNEQFF. The DNA for the CDR3 is TGCAGTGCTCCCCATGGGTCTAGCGGCCTCAATGAGCAGTTCTTC.

This clonotype appeared many times. The J gene is TRBJ2-7, the V gene TRBV18; 9 bases are a match to TRBD2. V lost 3 bases, J lost 2 bases, and 20 bases stayed unmatched. Germline V gene lookup returns CDR1 KGHSH and CDR2 LQKENI. The CDR3 contains 20 residues. The chain's CDR3 is CASSPLSLLSSGKNTYEQYF. CDR3 DNA: TGTGCCAGCTCACCGTTATCCCTTTTGTCTAGCGGGAAAAATACCTACGAGCAGTACTTC.

This clonotype was detected ten times or more. The chain is built from TRBV27 and TRBJ2-7; 10 positions agree with TRBD2. This CDR3 has 13 amino acids. The junction had 4 bases not matched to a gene; V was cut back by 7 bases and J by 4 bases. Germline values: CDR1 MNHEY, CDR2 SMNVEV (reference sequence). The CDR3 nucleotides read TGTGCCAGCATTCCTAGCGGGAGATACGAGCAGTACTTC. Its protein product is CASIPSGRYEQYF.

In its sample, this clonotype is medium-sized. The chain joins TRBV29-1 to TRBJ2-7; TRBD2 agrees at 10 bases. This CDR3 is 15 amino acids long. Germline trimming cut 7 bases from V and 2 bases from J; bases unmatched to any gene: 11. CDR1 is SQVTM, CDR2 ANQGSEA, per germline. Written as DNA, the CDR3 is TGCAGCGCCCGGGTTAGCGGGAGGCCGACCTACGAGCAGTACTTC. Protein: CSARVSGRPTYEQYF.

This clonotype was found many times. The chain joins TRBV20-1 to TRBJ2-1, with a possible D match to TRBD2 (6 bases). CDR1 is DFQATT and CDR2 is SNEGSKA in the germline V gene (reference sequence). The V and J ends lost 2 bases and 7 bases respectively, with 15 bases between them. The CDR3 totals 14 residues. The CDR3 nucleotides are TGCAGTGCTAGATTCCGGGACTGGTCGAATGAGCAGTTCTTC. Protein sequence: CSARFRDWSNEQFF.

This clonotype appeared many times. This sequence joins TRBV12-3 or TRBV12-4 and TRBJ2-7; 12 bases align to TRBD2. The CDR3 totals 14 residues. With V trimmed by 6 bases and J by 2 bases, 2 bases remained unmatched. CDR3 protein: CASRPSGRAYEQYF. In DNA, the CDR3 is TGTGCCAGCAGACCTAGCGGGAGGGCCTACGAGCAGTACTTC.

This clonotype has a count of ten or more. The J gene is TRBJ1-5, the V gene TRBV2; 7 bases are shared with TRBD1. Germline lookup yields CDR1 SNHLY and CDR2 FYNNEI. V lost 6 bases and J lost 3; bases outside the gene matches: 5. CDR3 length: 14 residues. The CDR3 region has the DNA TGTGCCAGCAGGGGGACAGCTAACAATCAGCCCCAGCATTTT. As protein: CASRGTANNQPQHF.

This clonotype was counted many times. The gene calls are TRBV29-1 and TRBJ2-3; 11 bases match TRBD2. Losses at the gene ends were 0 bases for V and 5 bases for J; bases not matched to a gene: 10. The CDR3 has 17 amino acids. From germline, CDR1 is SQVTM and CDR2 ANQGSEA. CDR3 in amino acids: CSVEDLLLAGEGDTQYF. The DNA for the CDR3 is TGCAGCGTTGAAGATCTTCTACTAGCGGGAGAGGGAGATACGCAGTATTTT.

This clonotype was observed many times. The chain employs TRBV6-1 and TRBJ1-4, with D possibly matching TRBD1 (5 bases). This CDR3 is built from 14 residues. Germline CDR1 reads MNHNS; CDR2 reads SASEGT. The V and J ends lost 4 bases and 8 bases respectively, with 14 bases between them. Here the CDR3 DNA reads TGTGCCAGCAGTGGGGAGACAGAGAACGAAAAACTGTTTTTT. Encoded protein: CASSGETENEKLFF.

This clonotype has a handful of counts. The rearrangement joins TRBV18 to TRBJ1-1; no definite D call. The CDR3 has 16 residues. V shed 3 bases and J shed 0 bases, with 14 bases lying between them. CDR1 KGHSH and CDR2 LQKENI come from the germline V gene. The CDR3 spells CASSPRDGLMNTEAFF. The CDR3 DNA reads TGTGCCAGCTCACCGAGAGACGGCCTTATGAACACTGAAGCTTTCTTT.

The table lists this clonotype with many counts. The chain is built from TRBV28 and TRBJ2-2; D gene ambiguous. Germline-derived CDR1 and CDR2 are MDHEN and SYDVKM. V was cut by 5 bases and J by 0 bases, with 19 bases left in between. CDR3 length: 18 amino acids. The CDR3 DNA reads TGTGCCAGCAGTCCTCAGACCAAGCGAAGCGCGAACACCGGGGAGCTGTTTTTT. This encodes CASSPQTKRSANTGELFF.